This T cell receptor beta chain was identified in a study of blood T cell repertoires in COVID-19. At the level of the study: COVID-19 samples collected from the United States, Italy and Spain covered acute and convalescent phases. The cDNA or gDNA used as material had been derived from T cells, B-cell-depleted T cells, or PBMCs.

V was clipped by 5 bases and J by 0 bases; unmatched bases: 11. This CDR3 comprises 17 residues. Germline values: CDR1 SGHDN, CDR2 FVKESK. The authors' processing: Amplifying reference gene primers gave estimates of nucleated cell counts. Libraries were prepared by immunoSEQ multiplex PCR; TCRdb keeps only in-frame clonotypes and omits some of them. The DNA was the basis for D and trimming; V, J and clone size are from that table. This table holds about 240,000 clones, roughly 88% found once. The TCR sequence derives from an elderly man with acute or convalescent COVID-19. Sequenced material: peripheral blood. V and J are TRBV14 and TRBJ2-3; 7 bases match TRBD1. CDR3 bases: TGTGCCAGCAGCACCGACTTCTCACAGGGGAGCACAGATACGCAGTATTTT. Translated: CASSTDFSQGSTDTQYF. The complete variable domain, with remaining parts taken from reference TRBV14 and TRBJ2-3, reads EAGVTQFPSHSVIEKGQTVTLRCDPISGHDNLYWYRRVMGKEIKFLLHFVKESKQDESGMPNNRFLAERTGGTYSTLKVQPAELEDSGVYFCASSTDFSQGSTDTQYFGPGTRLTVL.